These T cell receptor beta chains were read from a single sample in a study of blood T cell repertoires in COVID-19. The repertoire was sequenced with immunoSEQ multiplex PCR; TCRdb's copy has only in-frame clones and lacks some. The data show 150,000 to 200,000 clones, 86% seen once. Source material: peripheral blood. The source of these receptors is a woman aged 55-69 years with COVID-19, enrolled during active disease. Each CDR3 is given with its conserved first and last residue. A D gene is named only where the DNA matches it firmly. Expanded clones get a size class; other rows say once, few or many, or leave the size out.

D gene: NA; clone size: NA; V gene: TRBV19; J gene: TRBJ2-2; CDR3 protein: CASSTSLDTGELFF; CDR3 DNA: TGTGCCAGTAGTACATCCCTAGACACCGGGGAGCTGTTTTTT
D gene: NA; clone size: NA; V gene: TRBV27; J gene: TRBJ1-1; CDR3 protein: CASTRFGGTSEAFF; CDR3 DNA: TGTGCCAGCACCAGATTTGGGGGGACTTCTGAAGCTTTCTTT
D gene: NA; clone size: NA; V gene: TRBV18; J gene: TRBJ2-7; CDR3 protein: CASSPPVGRNEQYF; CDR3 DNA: TGTGCCAGCTCACCACCGGTAGGGAGGAACGAGCAGTACTTC
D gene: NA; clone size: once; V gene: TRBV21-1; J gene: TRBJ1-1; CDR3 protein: CASSGDRGFNTEAFF; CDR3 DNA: TGTGCCAGCAGCGGGGACAGGGGGTTTAACACTGAAGCTTTCTTT
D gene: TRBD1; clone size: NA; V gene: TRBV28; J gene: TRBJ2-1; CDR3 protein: CASSDPRTGVSNEQFF; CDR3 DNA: TGTGCCAGCAGCGACCCAAGGACAGGGGTCTCCAATGAGCAGTTCTTC
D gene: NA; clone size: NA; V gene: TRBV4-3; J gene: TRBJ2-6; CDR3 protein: CASSQEPRSRAGANVLTF; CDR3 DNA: TGCGCCAGCAGCCAAGAGCCCCGTTCCAGGGCTGGGGCCAACGTCCTGACTTTC
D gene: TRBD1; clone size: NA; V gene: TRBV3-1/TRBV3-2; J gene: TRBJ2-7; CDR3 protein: CASSQGGQGFVYEQYF; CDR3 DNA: TGTGCCAGCAGCCAAGGCGGACAGGGTTTTGTGTACGAGCAGTACTTC
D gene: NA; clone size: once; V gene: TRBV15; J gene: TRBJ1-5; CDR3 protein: CATSSKRQRGNQPQHF; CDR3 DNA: TGTGCCACCAGCAGCAAAAGACAGCGTGGTAATCAGCCCCAGCATTTT
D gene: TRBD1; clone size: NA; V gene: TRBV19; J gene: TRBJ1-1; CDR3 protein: CASSTHRGGGTEAFF; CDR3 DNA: TGTGCCAGTAGTACACACAGGGGCGGAGGGACTGAAGCTTTCTTT
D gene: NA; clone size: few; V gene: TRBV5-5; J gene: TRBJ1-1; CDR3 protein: CASSLPRNTEAFF; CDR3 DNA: TGTGCCAGCAGCTTGCCTAGGAACACTGAAGCTTTCTTT
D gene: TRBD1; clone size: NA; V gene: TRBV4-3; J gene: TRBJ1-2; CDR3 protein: CASSQGLTGGAEGYTF; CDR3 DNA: TGCGCCAGCAGCCAAGGACTGACAGGGGGCGCTGAAGGCTACACCTTC
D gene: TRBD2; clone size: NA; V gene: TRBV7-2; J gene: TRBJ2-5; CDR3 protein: CASSLETSGRVGLETQYF; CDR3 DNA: TGTGCCAGCAGCTTAGAGACTAGCGGGAGAGTTGGTTTAGAGACCCAGTACTTC
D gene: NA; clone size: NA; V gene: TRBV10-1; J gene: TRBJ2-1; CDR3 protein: CASSEAPTGKQFF; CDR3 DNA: TGCGCCAGCAGTGAGGCACCGACTGGTAAGCAGTTCTTC
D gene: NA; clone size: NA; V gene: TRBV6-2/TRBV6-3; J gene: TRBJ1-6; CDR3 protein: CASSYSTGLYNSPLHF; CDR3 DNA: TGTGCCAGCAGTTACTCGACGGGTCTCTATAATTCACCCCTCCACTTT
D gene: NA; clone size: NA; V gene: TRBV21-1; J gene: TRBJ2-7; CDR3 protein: CASSKGPVLGTRSTYEQYF; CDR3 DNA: TGTGCCAGCAGCAAAGGGCCGGTTTTGGGGACTAGATCGACCTACGAGCAGTACTTC
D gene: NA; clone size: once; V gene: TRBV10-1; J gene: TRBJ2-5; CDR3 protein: CASSESSLERSQETQYF; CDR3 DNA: TGCGCCAGCAGTGAGTCGAGTCTAGAGCGTTCCCAAGAGACCCAGTACTTC
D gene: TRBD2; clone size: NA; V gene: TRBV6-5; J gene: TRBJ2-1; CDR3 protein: CASTGRGAGFNEQFF; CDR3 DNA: TGTGCCAGCACAGGGCGGGGGGCAGGTTTTAATGAGCAGTTCTTC
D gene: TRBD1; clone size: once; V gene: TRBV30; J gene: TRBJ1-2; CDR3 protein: CAWSGYRGDYGYTF; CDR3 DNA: TGTGCCTGGAGTGGCTACAGGGGGGACTATGGCTACACCTTC
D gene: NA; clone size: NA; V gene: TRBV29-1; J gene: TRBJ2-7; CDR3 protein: CSVGAGSYEQYF; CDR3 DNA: TGCAGCGTTGGGGCTGGCTCCTACGAGCAGTACTTC
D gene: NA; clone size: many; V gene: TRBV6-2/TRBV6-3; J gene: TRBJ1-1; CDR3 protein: CASSYEGQTKAFF; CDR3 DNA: TGTGCCAGCAGTTACGAAGGACAGACCAAAGCTTTCTTT
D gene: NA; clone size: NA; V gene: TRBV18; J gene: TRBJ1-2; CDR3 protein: CASGGSLQPNTF; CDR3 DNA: TGTGCCAGCGGGGGGAGCTTACAGCCTAATACCTTC
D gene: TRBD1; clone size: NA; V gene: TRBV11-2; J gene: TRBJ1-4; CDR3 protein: CASSSDRGWREKLFF; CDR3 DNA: TGTGCCAGCAGCTCAGACAGGGGATGGAGGGAAAAACTGTTTTTT
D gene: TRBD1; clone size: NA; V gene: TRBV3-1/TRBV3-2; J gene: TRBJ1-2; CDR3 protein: CASSQAQGDIYGYTF; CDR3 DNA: TGTGCCAGCAGCCAAGCCCAGGGGGATATCTATGGCTACACCTTC